This T cell receptor beta chain was sequenced in a study of human T cells and chemical hapten exposure. V was pared by 0 bases and J by 2 bases, with 11 bases between. The CDR3 runs to 15 residues. CDR1 is MGHRA, CDR2 YSYEKL, per germline. This clonotype appeared many times. In the library, unique molecular identifiers were attached to individual cDNA molecules. One entry per CDR3 protein, called by TCRdb with MiXCR from the RACE reads. In the table there are 200,000 to 300,000 distinct CDR3 sequences, 7% to 10% of which are singletons. Time point specified: pre-sensitization, week 0. Treatment described: therapeutic diphenylcyclopropenone sensitization with weekly scalp DPC.

The chain is built from TRBV4-1 and TRBJ2-7; no clear D. The source is a woman aged 40-49 years with alopecia areata. Some clones in this sample may be carry-over from other donors' samples. The starting material was whole blood, obtained in connection with sensitization to the hapten diphenylcyclopropenone (DPC). The CDR3 protein is CASSQDSGFTYEQYF. CDR3 DNA sequence: TGCGCCAGCAGCCAAGATTCCGGGTTTACCTACGAGCAGTACTTC.